This T cell receptor (beta chain) came from a study of early stage breast cancer tumors. Study observations and caveats: In most of the 16 patients, blood comparison separated tumor from normal breast. Commonly generated sequences made up most enriched TCRB sequences shared between patients.

Each sample had two DNA replicates, 0.5 ug blood or around 1.5 ug tissue. The protocol was immunoSEQ multiplex PCR, while the TCRdb copy is restricted to in-frame clones and leaves out a portion. The sample contains 50,000 to 65,000 clones, around three quarters of which appear only once. On this clone: Its target is not known.

Per the germline V gene, CDR1 is KGHSH and CDR2 is LQKENI. V was clipped by 5 bases and J by 5 bases; unmatched bases: 9. The CDR3 has 15 amino acids. The sample comprised blood. The sequence came from a person aged 25 to 39 with breast cancer. The chain recombines TRBV18 with TRBJ2-5; 9 bases align to TRBD2. CDR3 coding DNA: TGTGCCAGCTCAAACTCGGGACTAGCTAGGGAGACCCAGTACTTC. Protein: CASSNSGLARETQYF.